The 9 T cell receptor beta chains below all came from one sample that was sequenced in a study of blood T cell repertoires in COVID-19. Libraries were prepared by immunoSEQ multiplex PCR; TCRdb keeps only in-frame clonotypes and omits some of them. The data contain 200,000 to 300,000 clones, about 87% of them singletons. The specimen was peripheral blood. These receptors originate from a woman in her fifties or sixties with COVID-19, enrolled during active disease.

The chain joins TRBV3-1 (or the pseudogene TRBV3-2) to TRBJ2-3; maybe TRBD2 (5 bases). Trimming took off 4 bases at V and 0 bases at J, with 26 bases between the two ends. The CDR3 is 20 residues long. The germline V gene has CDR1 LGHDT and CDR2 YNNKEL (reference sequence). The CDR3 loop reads CASSPRISSSRLASTDTQYF. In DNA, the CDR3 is TGTGCCAGCAGCCCACGGATATCCTCTAGCAGACTCGCTAGCACAGATACGCAGTATTTT.

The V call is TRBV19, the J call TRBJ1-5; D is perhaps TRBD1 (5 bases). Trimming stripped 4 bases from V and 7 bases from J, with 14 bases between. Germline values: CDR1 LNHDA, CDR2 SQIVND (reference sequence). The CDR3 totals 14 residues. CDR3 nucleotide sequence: TGTGCCAGTAGTAGACAGAGCGCTTCCCAGCCCCAGCATTTT. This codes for CASSRQSASQPQHF.

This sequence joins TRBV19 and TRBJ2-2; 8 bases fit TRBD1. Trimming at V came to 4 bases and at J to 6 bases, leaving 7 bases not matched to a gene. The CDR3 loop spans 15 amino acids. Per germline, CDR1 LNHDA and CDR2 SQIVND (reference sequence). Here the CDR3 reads CASSRGQDSSGELFF. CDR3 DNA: TGTGCCAGTAGTAGGGGACAGGATTCGTCCGGGGAGCTGTTTTTT.

This chain's CDR3 is CASSRGLAGGLYYEQYF. The CDR3 coding sequence is TGTGCCAGCAGCCGGGGACTAGCGGGAGGACTCTACTACGAGCAGTACTTC. The chain has TRBV5-5 and TRBJ2-7; TRBD2 matches 15 bases. Germline loops: CDR1 SGHKS, CDR2 YYEKEE (reference sequence). The CDR3 sequence is 17 residues long. Trimming at V came to 4 bases and at J to 3 bases, leaving 8 bases not matched to a gene.

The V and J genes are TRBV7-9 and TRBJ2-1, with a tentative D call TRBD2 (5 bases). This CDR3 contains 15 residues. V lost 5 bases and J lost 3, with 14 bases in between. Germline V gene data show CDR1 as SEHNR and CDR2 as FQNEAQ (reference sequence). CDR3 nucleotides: TGTGCCAGCAGCCCCGCTCAAAGCGGCTACAATGAGCAGTTCTTC. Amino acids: CASSPAQSGYNEQFF.

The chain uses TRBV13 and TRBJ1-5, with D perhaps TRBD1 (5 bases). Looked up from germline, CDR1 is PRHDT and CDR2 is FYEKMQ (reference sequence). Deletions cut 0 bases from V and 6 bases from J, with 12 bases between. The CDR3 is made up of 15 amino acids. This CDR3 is CASSLGRGLGQPQHF. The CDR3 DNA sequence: TGTGCCAGCAGCTTAGGCCGGGGGTTGGGTCAGCCCCAGCATTTT.

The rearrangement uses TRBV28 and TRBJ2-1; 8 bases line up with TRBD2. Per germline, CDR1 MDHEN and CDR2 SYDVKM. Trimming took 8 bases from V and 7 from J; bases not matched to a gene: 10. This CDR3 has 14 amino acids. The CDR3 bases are TGTGCCAGCCTTGGAGCGGGAGATGGTAATGAGCAGTTCTTC. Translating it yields CASLGAGDGNEQFF.

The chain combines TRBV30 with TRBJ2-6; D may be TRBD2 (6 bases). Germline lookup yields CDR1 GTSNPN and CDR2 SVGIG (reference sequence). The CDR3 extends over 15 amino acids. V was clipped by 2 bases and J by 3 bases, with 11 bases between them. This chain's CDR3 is CAWSPGVGGANVLTF. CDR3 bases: TGTGCCTGGAGTCCGGGGGTGGGTGGGGCCAACGTCCTGACTTTC.

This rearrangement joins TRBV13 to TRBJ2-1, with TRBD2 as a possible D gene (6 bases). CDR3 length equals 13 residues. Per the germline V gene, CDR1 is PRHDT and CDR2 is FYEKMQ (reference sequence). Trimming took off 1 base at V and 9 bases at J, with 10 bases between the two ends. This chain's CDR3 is CASSLVRGGEQFF. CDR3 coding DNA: TGTGCCAGCAGCTTAGTGCGGGGCGGTGAGCAGTTCTTC.